One T cell receptor (beta chain) is described in this entry. Its antigen is unidentified. The CDR3 has 17 amino acids. Germline CDR1 MGHDK, CDR2 SYGVNS. V lost 3 bases and J lost 1; bases outside the gene matches: 8. Generated by immunoSEQ multiplex PCR, the TCRdb table keeps only in-frame clones and is missing some. The repertoire holds 65,000 to 90,000 clones, with 91% as singletons. The data were obtained in a study of OX40 agonist ivuxolimab in advanced cancers. Whole-study context: Ivuxolimab, an agonistic anti-OX40 (CD134) antibody, was given to patients.

Study-wide results and limits: At 0.1 to 3.0 mg/kg, clonal expansion of CD4+ and CD8+ blood T cells had occurred by week 6.

The origin of this receptor is an adult with an advanced solid tumor such as melanoma, head and neck, liver or kidney cancer. The V call is TRBV25-1, the J call TRBJ2-1; 8 positions match TRBD2. This material consisted of CD4+ or CD8+ T cells sorted from blood, taken in a trial of the OX40 agonist ivuxolimab. The CDR3 nucleotides read TGTGCCAGCAGTGAGTTAGCCACTAGCGGTTCCTACAATGAGCAGTTCTTC. Its translation is CASSELATSGSYNEQFF.